A selection of T cell receptor beta chains follows, all from one sample in a study of identical twins. MiXCR, run by TCRdb on the 5' RACE reads, gives a single entry per CDR3 protein. The sample consists of hundreds of thousands of distinct CDR3 sequences, 8.6% of them appearing once. These same records also appear under a second study, on yellow fever vaccine responses in identical twins.

The specimen sequenced was PBMCs. These receptors originate from a woman between 18 and 29 years old in good health. Each CDR3 is given with its conserved first and last residue. A D gene is named only where the DNA matches it firmly. The size of a clone is reported for some rows only, either as once, few or many, or as a class for expanded clones.

D: .; V: TRBV5-1; J: TRBJ2-7; size: many; DNA: TGCGCCAGCAGCCATCGGACGAGCGGATTGTCCTACGAGCAGTACTTC; CDR3: CASSHRTSGLSYEQYF
D: .; V: TRBV4-1; J: TRBJ2-5; size: few; DNA: TGCGCCAGCAGCCAATATCTGGTCCAAGAGACCCAGTACTTC; CDR3: CASSQYLVQETQYF
D: TRBD1; V: TRBV29-1; J: TRBJ2-7; size: .; DNA: TGCAGCGTCGCCGGACAGGGGGGCTACGAGCAGTACTTC; CDR3: CSVAGQGGYEQYF
D: .; V: TRBV15; J: TRBJ2-7; size: few; DNA: TGTGCCACCAGCAGTGATTTTGTAGGGGACGTCCGCGAGCAGTACTTC; CDR3: CATSSDFVGDVREQYF
D: .; V: TRBV28; J: TRBJ2-2; size: many; DNA: TGTGCCAGCAGTCCTCGAGAAAACACCGGGGAGCTGTTTTTT; CDR3: CASSPRENTGELFF
D: .; V: TRBV15; J: TRBJ2-5; size: few; DNA: TGTGCCACCAGCAGAGATAAGCCCGAGACCCAGTACTTC; CDR3: CATSRDKPETQYF
D: .; V: TRBV27; J: TRBJ1-2; size: few; DNA: TGTGCCAGCAGCCCCCTCACGGGCAGTAACTATGGCTACACCTTC; CDR3: CASSPLTGSNYGYTF
D: TRBD2; V: TRBV9; J: TRBJ2-1; size: .; DNA: TGTGCCAGCAGCGTAGGGATAGCGGGCCCGGGAAATGAGCAGTTCTTC; CDR3: CASSVGIAGPGNEQFF
D: TRBD2; V: TRBV5-1; J: TRBJ2-2; size: many; DNA: TGCGCCAGCAGCTTGGGACTAGCGGGAGTCTTCACCGGGGAGCTGTTTTTT; CDR3: CASSLGLAGVFTGELFF
D: TRBD2; V: TRBV27; J: TRBJ2-3; size: few; DNA: TGTGCCAGCAGCCTGGGACTACCCTCAGATACGCAGTATTTT; CDR3: CASSLGLPSDTQYF
D: TRBD1; V: TRBV27; J: TRBJ2-3; size: few; DNA: TGTGCCAGCAGTTCCTACAGGAATAGGGGGCTTTTTACAGATACGCAGTATTTT; CDR3: CASSSYRNRGLFTDTQYF
D: TRBD2; V: TRBV5-1; J: TRBJ2-5; size: many; DNA: TGCGCCAGCAGCCCGGCTAGCGGGAGTGGTGAGACCCAGTACTTC; CDR3: CASSPASGSGETQYF
D: .; V: TRBV6-2/TRBV6-3; J: TRBJ2-7; size: few; DNA: TGTGCCAGCAGTCCTCTGGACGGGGCCGCCTACGAGCAGTACTTC; CDR3: CASSPLDGAAYEQYF
D: TRBD2; V: TRBV4-3; J: TRBJ2-7; size: many; DNA: TGCGCCAGCAGCCTAGGGACTAGCGGGACTTACTCCTACGAGCAGTACTTC; CDR3: CASSLGTSGTYSYEQYF
D: TRBD2; V: TRBV28; J: TRBJ2-3; size: few; DNA: TGTGCCAGCAGTTTATGGGCGGGAGGAGGCACAGATACGCAGTATTTT; CDR3: CASSLWAGGGTDTQYF
D: .; V: TRBV6-5; J: TRBJ2-1; size: .; DNA: TGTGCCAGCAGTTACTCTGGGGTTGATGAGCAGTTCTTC; CDR3: CASSYSGVDEQFF
D: .; V: TRBV28; J: TRBJ2-1; size: .; DNA: TGTGCCAGCAGTTTCGGGACTTATCCTCACAATGAGCAGTTCTTC; CDR3: CASSFGTYPHNEQFF
D: .; V: TRBV27; J: TRBJ2-7; size: .; DNA: TGTGCCAGCAGTGCCCAGGTTTCCTACGAGCAGTACTTC; CDR3: CASSAQVSYEQYF
D: .; V: TRBV28; J: TRBJ2-4; size: many; DNA: TGTGCCAGCAGTGACACTGGACATACCACCAAAAACATTCAGTACTTC; CDR3: CASSDTGHTTKNIQYF
D: .; V: TRBV5-4; J: TRBJ2-5; size: .; DNA: TGTGCCAGCAGCTTCGCAGGGGCGACATCCTTTCAAGAGACCCAGTACTTC; CDR3: CASSFAGATSFQETQYF
D: TRBD2; V: TRBV7-6; J: TRBJ2-3; size: .; DNA: TGTGCCAGCAGCCTACCAGCGGGAGTAGATACGCAGTATTTT; CDR3: CASSLPAGVDTQYF
D: .; V: TRBV20-1; J: TRBJ2-7; size: few; DNA: TGCAGTGCTAGAGATGTCGGTTCCTACGAGCAGTACTTC; CDR3: CSARDVGSYEQYF
D: .; V: TRBV2; J: TRBJ1-1; size: .; DNA: TGTGCCAGCAGTTTCCGGACGAAACGAGACGCTGAAGCTTTCTTT; CDR3: CASSFRTKRDAEAFF
D: .; V: TRBV11-2; J: TRBJ1-1; size: .; DNA: TGTGCCAGCAGCTCCCGACAGTGGCAGAACACTGAAGCTTTCTTT; CDR3: CASSSRQWQNTEAFF
D: .; V: TRBV6-4; J: TRBJ2-3; size: many; DNA: TGTGCCAGCAGTGGGAGCGGCACAGATACGCAGTATTTT; CDR3: CASSGSGTDTQYF
D: .; V: TRBV4-3; J: TRBJ2-3; size: many; DNA: TGCGCCAGCAGCCAAGATCTTGACGGCACAGATACGCAGTATTTT; CDR3: CASSQDLDGTDTQYF
D: .; V: TRBV12-3/TRBV12-4; J: TRBJ2-2; size: .; DNA: TGTGCCAGCAGTTCGGACTTCTTTCCCGGGGAGCTGTTTTTT; CDR3: CASSSDFFPGELFF
D: .; V: TRBV5-1; J: TRBJ2-3; size: few; DNA: TGCGCCAGCAGCTTGGCCGTTACAGGGAGTACAGATACGCAGTATTTT; CDR3: CASSLAVTGSTDTQYF
D: .; V: TRBV29-1; J: TRBJ2-3; size: few; DNA: TGCAGCGTTGAACCTAGCACAGATACGCAGTATTTT; CDR3: CSVEPSTDTQYF
D: .; V: TRBV12-3/TRBV12-4; J: TRBJ2-7; size: many; DNA: TGTGCCAGCAGTTTAACCCAAACTAGTCTAGAGCAGTACTTC; CDR3: CASSLTQTSLEQYF
D: .; V: TRBV5-6; J: TRBJ1-2; size: many; DNA: TGTGCCAGCAGCTCCACAGGGAACTATGGCTACACCTTC; CDR3: CASSSTGNYGYTF
D: TRBD2; V: TRBV6-5; J: TRBJ2-2; size: .; DNA: TGTGCCAGCAGTTACTCGGGACTAGCGGGGAACACCGGGGAGCTGTTTTTT; CDR3: CASSYSGLAGNTGELFF